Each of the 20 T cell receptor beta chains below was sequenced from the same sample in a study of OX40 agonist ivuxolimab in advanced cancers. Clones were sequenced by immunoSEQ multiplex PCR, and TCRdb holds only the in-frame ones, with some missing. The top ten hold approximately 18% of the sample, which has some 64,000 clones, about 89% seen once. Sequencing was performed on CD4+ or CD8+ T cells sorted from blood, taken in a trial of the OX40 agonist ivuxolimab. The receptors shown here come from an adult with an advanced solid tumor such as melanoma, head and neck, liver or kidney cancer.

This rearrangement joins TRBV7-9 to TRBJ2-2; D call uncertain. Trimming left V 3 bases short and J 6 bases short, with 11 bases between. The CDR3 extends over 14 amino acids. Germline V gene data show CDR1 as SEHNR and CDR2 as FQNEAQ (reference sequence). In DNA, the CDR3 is TGTGCCAGCAGCTTTGCGTCAAGGGCCGGGGAGCTGTTTTTT. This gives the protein CASSFASRAGELFF.

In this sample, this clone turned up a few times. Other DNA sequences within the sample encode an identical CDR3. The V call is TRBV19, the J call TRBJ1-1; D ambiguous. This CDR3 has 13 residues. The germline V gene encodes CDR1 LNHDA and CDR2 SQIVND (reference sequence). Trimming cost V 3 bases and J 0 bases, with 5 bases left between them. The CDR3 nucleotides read TGTGCCAGTAGTATTGCGTTGAACACTGAAGCTTTCTTT. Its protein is CASSIALNTEAFF.

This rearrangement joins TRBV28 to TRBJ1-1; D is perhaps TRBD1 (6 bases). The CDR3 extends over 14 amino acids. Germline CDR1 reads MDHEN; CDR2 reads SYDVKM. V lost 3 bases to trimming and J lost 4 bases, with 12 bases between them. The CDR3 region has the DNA TGTGCCAGCAGTTTGGGGGGGGCGGGCACTGAAGCTTTCTTT. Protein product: CASSLGGAGTEAFF. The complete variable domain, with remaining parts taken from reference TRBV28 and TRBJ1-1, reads DVKVTQSSRYLVKRTGEKVFLECVQDMDHENMFWYRQDPGLGLRLIYFSYDVKMKEKGDIPEGYSVSREKKERFSLILESASTNQTSMYLCASSLGGAGTEAFFGQGTRLTVV.

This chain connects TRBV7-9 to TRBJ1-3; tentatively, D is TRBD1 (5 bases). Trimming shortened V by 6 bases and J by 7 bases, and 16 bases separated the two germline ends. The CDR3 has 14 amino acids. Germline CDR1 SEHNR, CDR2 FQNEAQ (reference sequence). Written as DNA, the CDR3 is TGTGCCAGCAGGCTTCGGGATCGGGGGAACACCATATATTTT. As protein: CASRLRDRGNTIYF.

For the CDR3, the DNA is TGCGCCAGCAGCTTGGGGTGGGCAGCCCAAGAGACCCAGTACTTC. Translation gives CASSLGWAAQETQYF. The chain recombines TRBV5-1 with TRBJ2-5; the D is unclear. This CDR3 is 15 amino acids long. Trimming removed 0 bases from V and 1 base from J, with 10 bases in between. CDR1 and CDR2 from the germline V gene are SGHRS and YFSETQ.

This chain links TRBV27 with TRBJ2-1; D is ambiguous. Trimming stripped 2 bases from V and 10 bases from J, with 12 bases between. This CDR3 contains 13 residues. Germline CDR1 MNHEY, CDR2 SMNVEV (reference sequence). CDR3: CASSLGMAEEQFF. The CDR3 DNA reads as TGTGCCAGCAGTTTAGGAATGGCAGAAGAGCAGTTCTTC.

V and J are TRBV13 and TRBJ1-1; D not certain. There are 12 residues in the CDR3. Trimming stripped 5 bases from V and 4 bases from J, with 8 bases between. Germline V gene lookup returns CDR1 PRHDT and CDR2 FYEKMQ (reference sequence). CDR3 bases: TGTGCCAGCAGCCGCCAAGTCACTGAAGCTTTCTTT. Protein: CASSRQVTEAFF.

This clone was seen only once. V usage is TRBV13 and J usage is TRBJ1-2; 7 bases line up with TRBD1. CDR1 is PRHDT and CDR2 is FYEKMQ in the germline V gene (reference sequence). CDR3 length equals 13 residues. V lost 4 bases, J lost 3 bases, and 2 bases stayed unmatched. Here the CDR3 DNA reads TGTGCCAGCAGCTATGACAGGGACTATGGCTACACCTTC. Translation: CASSYDRDYGYTF.

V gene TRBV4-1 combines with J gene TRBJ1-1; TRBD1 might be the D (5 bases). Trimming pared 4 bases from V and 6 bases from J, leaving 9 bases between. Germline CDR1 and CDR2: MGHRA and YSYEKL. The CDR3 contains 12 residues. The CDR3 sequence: CASSLSGSEAFF. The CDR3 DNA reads TGCGCCAGCAGCCTGTCAGGGTCTGAAGCTTTCTTT.

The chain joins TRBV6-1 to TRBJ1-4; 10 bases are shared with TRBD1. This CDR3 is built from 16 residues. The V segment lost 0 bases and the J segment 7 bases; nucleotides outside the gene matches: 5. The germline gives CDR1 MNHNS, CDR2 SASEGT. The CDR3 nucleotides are TGTGCCAGCAGTGAAGCGCCCGGGACAGGGGTTGAAAAACTGTTTTTT. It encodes CASSEAPGTGVEKLFF.

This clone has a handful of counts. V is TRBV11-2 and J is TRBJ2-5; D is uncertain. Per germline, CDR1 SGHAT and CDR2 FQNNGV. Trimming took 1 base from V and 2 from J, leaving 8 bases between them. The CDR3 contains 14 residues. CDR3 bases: TGTGCCAGCAGCTTAGTTGGACCGCAAGAGACCCAGTACTTC. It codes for CASSLVGPQETQYF.

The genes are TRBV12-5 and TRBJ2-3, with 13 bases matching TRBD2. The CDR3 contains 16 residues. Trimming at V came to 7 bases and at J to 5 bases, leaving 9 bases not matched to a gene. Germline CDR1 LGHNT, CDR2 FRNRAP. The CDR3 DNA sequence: TGTGCTAGTGCCCCGGGACTAGCGGGGCAGAAAGATACGCAGTATTTT. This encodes CASAPGLAGQKDTQYF.

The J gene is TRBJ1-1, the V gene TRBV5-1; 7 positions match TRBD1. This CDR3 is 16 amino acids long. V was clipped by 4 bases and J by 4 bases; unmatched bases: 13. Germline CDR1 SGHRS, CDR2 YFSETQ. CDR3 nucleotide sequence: TGCGCCAGCAGCCTGAAACAGGGGTTTTTGGGCACTGAAGCTTTCTTT. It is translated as CASSLKQGFLGTEAFF.

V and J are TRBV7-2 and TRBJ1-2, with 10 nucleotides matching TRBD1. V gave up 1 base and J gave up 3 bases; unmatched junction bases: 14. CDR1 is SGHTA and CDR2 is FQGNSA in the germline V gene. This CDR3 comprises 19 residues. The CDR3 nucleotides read TGTGCCAGCAGCTTAGGCCCACCGACAGGGGGCGCTCTCGACTATGGCTACACCTTC. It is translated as CASSLGPPTGGALDYGYTF.

In DNA, the CDR3 is TGTGCCAGTACGACAGGGGTTAACACTGAAGCTTTCTTT. Its protein is CASTTGVNTEAFF. The chain has TRBV19 and TRBJ1-1; 8 nucleotides line up with TRBD1. Per germline, CDR1 LNHDA and CDR2 SQIVND (reference sequence). Trimming removed 7 bases from V and 2 bases from J; junction bases left unmatched: 3. This CDR3 has 13 residues.

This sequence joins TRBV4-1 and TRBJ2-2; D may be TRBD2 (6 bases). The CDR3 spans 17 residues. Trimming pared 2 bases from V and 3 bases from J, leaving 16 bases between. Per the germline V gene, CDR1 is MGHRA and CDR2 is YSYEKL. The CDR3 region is CASSQSLFGGDTGELFF. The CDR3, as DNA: TGCGCCAGCAGCCAAAGTTTGTTCGGGGGAGACACCGGGGAGCTGTTTTTT.

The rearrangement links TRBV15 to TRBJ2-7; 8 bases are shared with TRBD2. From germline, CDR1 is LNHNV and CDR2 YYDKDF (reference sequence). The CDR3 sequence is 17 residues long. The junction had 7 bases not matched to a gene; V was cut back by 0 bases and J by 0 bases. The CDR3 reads CATSRDRVAGGSYEQYF. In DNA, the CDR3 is TGTGCCACCAGCAGAGATAGGGTGGCGGGGGGCTCCTACGAGCAGTACTTC.

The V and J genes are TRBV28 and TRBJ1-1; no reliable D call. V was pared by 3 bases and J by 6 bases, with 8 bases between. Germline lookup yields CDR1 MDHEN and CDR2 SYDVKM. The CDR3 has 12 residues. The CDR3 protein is CASSFGSSEAFF. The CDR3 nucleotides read TGTGCCAGCAGTTTTGGGTCCTCTGAAGCTTTCTTT.

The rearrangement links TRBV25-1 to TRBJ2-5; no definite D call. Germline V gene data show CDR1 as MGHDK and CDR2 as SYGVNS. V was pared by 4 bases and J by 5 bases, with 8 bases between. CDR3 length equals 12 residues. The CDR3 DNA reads TGTGCCAGCAGTGGAGTAGTTGAGACCCAGTACTTC. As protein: CASSGVVETQYF.

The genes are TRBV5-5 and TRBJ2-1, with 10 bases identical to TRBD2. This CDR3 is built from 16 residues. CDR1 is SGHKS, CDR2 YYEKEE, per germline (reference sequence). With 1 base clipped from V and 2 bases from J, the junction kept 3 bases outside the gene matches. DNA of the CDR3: TGTGCCAGCAGCTTGCCCAGCGGGGGGGCCTACAATGAGCAGTTCTTC. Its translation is CASSLPSGGAYNEQFF. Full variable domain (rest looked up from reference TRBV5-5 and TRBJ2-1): DAGVTQSPTHLIKTRGQQVTLRCSPISGHKSVSWYQQVLGQGPQFIFQYYEKEERGRGNFPDRFSARQFPNYSSELNVNALLLGDSALYLCASSLPSGGAYNEQFFGPGTRLTVL.